This record concerns one T cell receptor (beta chain) sequence. The entry originates in a study of response to subunit inactivated influenza vaccine. In TCRdb, the RT-PCR reads were re-called with MiXCR into one record per CDR3 protein. The profile shows 490,000 or so distinct CDR3 sequences, 7.5% to 8.5% of them singletons. Germline assignment: CDR1 SGHDT and CDR2 YYEEEE. V lost 2 bases and J lost 8, with 16 bases in between. The CDR3 is 15 amino acids. V gene TRBV5-6 combines with J gene TRBJ1-4; no firm D call. The input for sequencing was PBMCs from blood, taken roughly 24 months after vaccination. The sequence derives from a man aged 50 to 75 who received an inactivated influenza vaccine. Here the CDR3 reads CASSLGRLKGEKLFF. CDR3 coding DNA: TGTGCCAGCAGCTTAGGGCGGCTAAAGGGCGAAAAACTGTTTTTT.